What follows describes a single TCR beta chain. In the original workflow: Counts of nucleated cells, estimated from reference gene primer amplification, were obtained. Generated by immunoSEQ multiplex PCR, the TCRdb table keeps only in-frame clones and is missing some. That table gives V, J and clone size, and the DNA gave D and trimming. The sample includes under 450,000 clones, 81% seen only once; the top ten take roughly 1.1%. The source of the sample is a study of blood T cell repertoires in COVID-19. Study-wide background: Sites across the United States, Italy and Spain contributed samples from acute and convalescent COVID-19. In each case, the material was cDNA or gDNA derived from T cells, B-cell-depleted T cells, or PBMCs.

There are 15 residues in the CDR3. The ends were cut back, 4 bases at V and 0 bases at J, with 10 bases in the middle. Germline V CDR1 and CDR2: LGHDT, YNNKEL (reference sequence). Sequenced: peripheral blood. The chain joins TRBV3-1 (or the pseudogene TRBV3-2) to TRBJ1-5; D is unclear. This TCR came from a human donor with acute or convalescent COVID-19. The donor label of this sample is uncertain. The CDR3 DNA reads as TGTGCCAGCAGCCTTGGAGGGTTTAGCAATCAGCCCCAGCATTTT. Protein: CASSLGGFSNQPQHF.